Listed here are 30 T cell receptor beta chains from one sample, sequenced in a study of OX40 agonist ivuxolimab in advanced cancers. The protocol was immunoSEQ multiplex PCR, while the TCRdb copy is restricted to in-frame clones and leaves out a portion. This table holds some 73,000 clones, about 86% found once. The material was CD4+ or CD8+ T cells sorted from blood, obtained in a trial of the OX40 agonist ivuxolimab. The source of these receptors is an adult with an advanced solid tumor such as melanoma, head and neck, liver or kidney cancer.

The rearrangement joins TRBV30 to TRBJ2-1; 9 nucleotides agree with TRBD1. This CDR3 contains 14 residues. CDR1 is GTSNPN and CDR2 is SVGIG in the germline V gene (reference sequence). V lost 0 bases to trimming and J lost 5 bases; unmatched junction nucleotides: 2. The CDR3 DNA sequence: TGTGCCTGGAGTGTATGGACAGGGGACAATGAGCAGTTCTTC. Amino acids: CAWSVWTGDNEQFF.

The V and J genes are TRBV29-1 and TRBJ2-2; perhaps TRBD1 as D (5 bases). This CDR3 spans 15 amino acids. Germline loops: CDR1 SQVTM, CDR2 ANQGSEA. The V end was cut by 1 base, the J end by 0 bases, with 9 bases between. CDR3 sequence: CSVEVAGTNTGELFF. CDR3 coding DNA: TGCAGCGTTGAAGTCGCAGGGACGAACACCGGGGAGCTGTTTTTT.

This rearrangement joins TRBV28 to TRBJ1-4; D ambiguous. Germline loops: CDR1 MDHEN, CDR2 SYDVKM. This CDR3 is built from 12 residues. V was trimmed by 6 bases and J by 10 bases, leaving 12 bases between them. The CDR3 reads CASRETVGKLFF. The CDR3 DNA sequence: TGTGCCAGCAGGGAGACGGTCGGAAAACTGTTTTTT. The full variable domain, its missing parts supplied by reference TRBV28 and TRBJ1-4, is DVKVTQSSRYLVKRTGEKVFLECVQDMDHENMFWYRQDPGLGLRLIYFSYDVKMKEKGDIPEGYSVSREKKERFSLILESASTNQTSMYLCASRETVGKLFFGSGTQLSVL.

V is TRBV2 and J is TRBJ1-1, with a possible D match to TRBD1 (6 bases). Germline values: CDR1 SNHLY, CDR2 FYNNEI. This CDR3 contains 14 residues. The germline V and J ends were trimmed by 9 bases and 0 bases, with 14 bases remaining between them. The CDR3 region has the DNA TGTGCCAGAGGGGCGGGGGGCATGAACACTGAAGCTTTCTTT. It yields the protein CARGAGGMNTEAFF.

The J gene is TRBJ1-5, the V gene TRBV19, with D tentatively TRBD1 (5 bases). This CDR3 contains 17 residues. Trimming pared 0 bases from V and 2 bases from J, leaving 14 bases between. The germline V gene encodes CDR1 LNHDA and CDR2 SQIVND (reference sequence). The CDR3 reads CASSIDSFGGGNQPQHF. The CDR3 DNA reads TGTGCCAGTAGTATAGATTCCTTTGGGGGTGGCAATCAGCCCCAGCATTTT. The full variable domain, rest sourced from reference TRBV19 and TRBJ1-5, is DGGITQSPKYLFRKEGQNVTLSCEQNLNHDAMYWYRQDPGQGLRLIYYSQIVNDFQKGDIAEGYSVSREKKESFPLTVTSAQKNPTAFYLCASSIDSFGGGNQPQHFGDGTRLSIL.

This clone was seen a single time. This chain links TRBV5-6 with TRBJ1-4; D is possibly TRBD1 (5 bases). Looked up from germline, CDR1 is SGHDT and CDR2 is YYEEEE. Deletions cut 5 bases from V and 2 bases from J, with 7 bases between. The CDR3 covers 13 residues. DNA of the CDR3: TGTGCCAGCAGGGGGACGACTAATGAAAAACTGTTTTTT. It codes for CASRGTTNEKLFF.

The CDR3 loop is CASSDGAGPTGELFF. CDR3 nucleotide sequence: TGTGCCAGCAGTGACGGGGCAGGACCCACCGGGGAGCTGTTTTTT. J is TRBJ2-2 and V is TRBV2; either TRBD1 or TRBD2 may fit D (5 bases each). This CDR3 comprises 15 residues. Germline V CDR1 and CDR2: SNHLY, FYNNEI. V lost 3 bases and J lost 4, with 12 bases in between.

The V gene is TRBV10-1, the J gene TRBJ1-2; D remains unclear. CDR1 and CDR2 (germline): WNHNN, SYGVQD (reference sequence). This CDR3 is 12 amino acids long. V was clipped by 4 bases and J by 1 base, with 4 bases between them. The CDR3 sequence is CASSGDNYGYTF. The CDR3 region has the DNA TGCGCCAGCAGTGGCGATAACTATGGCTACACCTTC.

The chain carries TRBV2 and TRBJ2-3; D might be TRBD2 (6 bases). This CDR3 region has 15 residues. The germline gives CDR1 SNHLY, CDR2 FYNNEI. The V and J ends lost 6 bases and 0 bases respectively, with 13 bases between them. The CDR3 nucleotides are TGTGCCAGCAGACTAGCCCTCCTGAGCACAGATACGCAGTATTTT. It specifies CASRLALLSTDTQYF.

J is TRBJ2-1 and V is TRBV29-1; TRBD2 matches 16 bases. V lost 0 bases and J lost 10; bases outside the gene matches: 9. The CDR3 totals 17 residues. Per the germline V gene, CDR1 is SQVTM and CDR2 is ANQGSEA. In nucleotides, the CDR3 is TGCAGCGTTGAAGACCTCGGGACTAGCGGGAGGGCCGGGGAGCAGTTCTTC. Protein: CSVEDLGTSGRAGEQFF.

V usage is TRBV5-1 and J usage is TRBJ2-7; the D gene is possibly TRBD1 (5 bases). V was clipped by 9 bases and J by 0 bases, with 19 bases between them. The germline gives CDR1 SGHRS, CDR2 YFSETQ. CDR3 length: 15 amino acids. In DNA form, the CDR3 reads TGCGCCACCTCGTTTAGGGGCTCGAGCTCCTACGAGCAGTACTTC. Protein sequence: CATSFRGSSSYEQYF.

The sample holds a few counts of this clone. CDR3 nucleotide sequence: TGTGCCATCAGTGAGTCGAGCCGACCCACAGATACGCAGTATTTT. Translated, it gives CAISESSRPTDTQYF. The chain carries TRBV10-3 and TRBJ2-3; no reliable D call. CDR3 size: 15 residues. Germline CDR1 ENHRY, CDR2 SYGVKD. Trimming removed 0 bases at V and 2 bases at J, with 9 bases between.

The rearrangement links TRBV19 to TRBJ1-4; D is ambiguous. Germline CDR1 is LNHDA and CDR2 is SQIVND (reference sequence). V was cut by 6 bases and J by 4 bases, with 12 bases left in between. The CDR3 is 14 residues long. The CDR3 sequence: CASRLHSDNEKLFF. The CDR3 nucleotides read TGTGCCAGTAGGTTGCACAGTGATAATGAAAAACTGTTTTTT.

The rearrangement joins TRBV7-9 to TRBJ2-5, with D possibly matching TRBD2 (5 bases). The CDR3 loop spans 12 amino acids. The V and J ends lost 3 bases and 7 bases respectively, with 9 bases between them. The germline CDR1 and CDR2 sequences are SEHNR and FQNEAQ (reference sequence). The CDR3 reads CASSFEGWTQYF. In nucleotides, the CDR3 is TGTGCCAGCAGCTTCGAGGGCTGGACCCAGTACTTC.

The chain couples TRBV30 to TRBJ2-3, with TRBD2 as a possible D gene (5 bases). The V end lost 6 bases, the J end lost 2 bases, and 15 bases lay between the germline ends. The CDR3 loop spans 14 amino acids. CDR1 is GTSNPN and CDR2 is SVGIG in the germline V gene (reference sequence). In DNA, the CDR3 is TGTGCCTGCAGCCTCGAGCGGTTCACAGATACGCAGTATTTT. Amino acid sequence: CACSLERFTDTQYF. The complete variable domain, with remaining parts taken from reference TRBV30 and TRBJ2-3, reads SQTIHQWPATLVQPVGSPLSLECTVEGTSNPNLYWYRQAAGRGLQLLFYSVGIGQISSEVPQNLSASRPQDRQFILSSKKLLLSDSGFYLCACSLERFTDTQYFGPGTRLTVL.

The rearrangement joins TRBV2 to TRBJ2-5, with no clear D. V dropped 5 bases and J dropped 2 bases, with 12 bases sitting between them. Germline V gene data show CDR1 as SNHLY and CDR2 as FYNNEI. CDR3 length equals 14 residues. CDR3 in amino acids: CASSNRPLQETQYF. For the CDR3, the DNA is TGTGCCAGCAGTAACAGACCCCTTCAAGAGACCCAGTACTTC.

The chain recombines TRBV5-1 with TRBJ2-1; D may be TRBD2 (5 bases). This CDR3 region has 13 residues. V shed 3 bases and J shed 9 bases, with 13 bases lying between them. CDR1 is SGHRS and CDR2 is YFSETQ in the germline V gene. CDR3 sequence (DNA): TGCGCCAGCAGCTCGACTATCCACGGTGAGCAGTTCTTC. Translating it yields CASSSTIHGEQFF.

The chain uses TRBV12-5 and TRBJ2-7; 7 positions match TRBD1. Germline V gives CDR1 LGHNT, CDR2 FRNRAP. Losses at the gene ends were 5 bases for V and 6 bases for J; bases not matched to a gene: 13. This CDR3 has 15 amino acids. CDR3 amino acids: CASGASTGTVVEQYF. The CDR3, as DNA: TGTGCTAGTGGTGCCTCGACCGGGACAGTGGTCGAGCAGTACTTC. The whole variable domain, filled in from reference TRBV12-5 and TRBJ2-7, reads DARVTQTPRHKVTEMGQEVTMRCQPILGHNTVFWYRQTMMQGLELLAYFRNRAPLDDSGMPKDRFSAEMPDATLATLKIQPSEPRDSAVYFCASGASTGTVVEQYFGPGTRLTVT.

This clone was counted once. The V call is TRBV7-2, the J call TRBJ1-5; 10 nucleotides align to TRBD1. This CDR3 contains 15 residues. V was pared by 4 bases and J by 2 bases, with 2 bases of the junction left unmatched. Per germline, CDR1 SGHTA and CDR2 FQGNSA. CDR3 region: CASSSGTGGNQPQHF. CDR3 sequence (DNA): TGTGCCAGCAGCTCCGGGACAGGGGGCAATCAGCCCCAGCATTTT.

Turning to this clone: Given a much more abundant clone one base away, this may be a read error. This chain connects TRBV28 to TRBJ2-7, with D uncertain. The CDR3 extends over 11 amino acids. Germline V lookup: CDR1 MDHEN, CDR2 SYDVKM. V gave up 3 bases and J gave up 0 bases, with 0 bases separating them. Here the CDR3 reads CASSFSYEQYF. CDR3 DNA: TGTGCCAGCAGTTTCTCCTACGAGCAGTACTTC. The full variable domain, its missing parts supplied by reference TRBV28 and TRBJ2-7, is DVKVTQSSRYLVKRTGEKVFLECVQDMDHENMFWYRQDPGLGLRLIYFSYDVKMKEKGDIPEGYSVSREKKERFSLILESASTNQTSMYLCASSFSYEQYFGPGTRLTVT.

This clone was recorded a few times. This chain joins TRBV6-1 and TRBJ2-5; a weak D match, TRBD2 (7 bases). Between the trimmed V and J ends, which lost 4 bases and 2 bases, there was a span of 11 bases. Per germline, CDR1 MNHNS and CDR2 SASEGT. CDR3 length: 14 residues. CDR3 protein: CASSGGGQQETQYF. CDR3 in DNA: TGTGCCAGCAGTGGGGGGGGGCAGCAAGAGACCCAGTACTTC.

The V and J genes are TRBV30 and TRBJ1-1, with a tentative D call TRBD1 (6 bases). This CDR3 has 17 amino acids. Trimming took 0 bases from V and 3 from J, leaving 20 bases between them. Per the germline V gene, CDR1 is GTSNPN and CDR2 is SVGIG (reference sequence). Written as DNA, the CDR3 is TGTGCCTGGAGTGTAAACTTCGCACGGGGGCGGGACACTGAAGCTTTCTTT. Its protein product is CAWSVNFARGRDTEAFF.

This chain links TRBV15 with TRBJ1-6; D uncertain. Germline CDR1 reads LNHNV; CDR2 reads YYDKDF (reference sequence). V lost 5 bases and J lost 7, with 9 bases in between. The CDR3 runs 13 residues. The CDR3 DNA sequence: TGTGCCACCAGCGAGGGATGGAATTCACCCCTCCACTTT. It translates to CATSEGWNSPLHF.

This clone came up once. The chain combines TRBV7-8 with TRBJ2-2, with D maybe TRBD2 (5 bases). Deletions cut 5 bases from V and 7 bases from J, with 14 bases between. CDR1 and CDR2 from the germline V gene are SGHVS and FQNEAQ. The CDR3 extends over 14 amino acids. In nucleotides, the CDR3 is TGTGCCAGCAGCCCCCCCCCGGAGGTCGGGGAGCTGTTTTTT. Translation gives CASSPPPEVGELFF.

The rearrangement uses TRBV27 and TRBJ2-6; 9 bases agree with TRBD1. The CDR3 runs 17 residues. The V gene end was trimmed by 5 bases and the J gene end by 2 bases; junction bases not matched to a gene: 7. Per the germline V gene, CDR1 is MNHEY and CDR2 is SMNVEV (reference sequence). In DNA form, the CDR3 reads TGTGCCAGCAGTCCGGGACAGGGTAGCGCTGGGGCCAACGTCCTGACTTTC. Translation: CASSPGQGSAGANVLTF.

CDR3: CASSARTGYTGELFF. The DNA for the CDR3 is TGTGCCAGCAGTGCCCGGACAGGGTATACCGGGGAGCTGTTTTTT. This rearrangement joins TRBV27 to TRBJ2-2; 8 bases line up with TRBD1. The germline V gene encodes CDR1 MNHEY and CDR2 SMNVEV (reference sequence). J gave up 5 bases and V 5 bases, and 7 bases lay outside the gene matches. The CDR3 loop spans 15 amino acids.

The genes are TRBV6-1 and TRBJ2-7, with D unresolved. V dropped 1 base and J dropped 6 bases, with 13 bases sitting between them. This CDR3 has 14 residues. The germline V gene has CDR1 MNHNS and CDR2 SASEGT. The DNA of the CDR3 is TGTGCCAGCAGTGAAGTTCTGACCTGGAGCGAGCAGTACTTC. Amino acid sequence: CASSEVLTWSEQYF.

The chain has TRBV5-1 and TRBJ1-1; the match to TRBD1 covers 11 bases. This CDR3 region has 14 residues. The germline CDR1 and CDR2 sequences are SGHRS and YFSETQ. Trimming took 4 bases from V and 1 from J; bases not matched to a gene: 0. DNA of the CDR3: TGCGCCAGCAGCGGACAGGGGGCGAACACTGAAGCTTTCTTT. Residues: CASSGQGANTEAFF.

The CDR3 DNA sequence: TGTGCCAGCAGCGCCCTCACAGGGGCGGGAGAAAAACTGTTTTTT. As protein: CASSALTGAGEKLFF. The J gene is TRBJ1-4, the V gene TRBV9; TRBD1 matches at 7 bases. CDR3 length equals 15 residues. CDR1 is SGDLS, CDR2 YYNGEE, per germline. V shed 3 bases and J 8 bases; nucleotides not matched to a gene: 10.

The rearrangement links TRBV4-1 to TRBJ2-3, with 8 nucleotides matching TRBD2. V was pared by 5 bases and J by 7 bases, with 14 bases of the junction left unmatched. The CDR3 has 16 amino acids. Germline CDR1 reads MGHRA; CDR2 reads YSYEKL. The CDR3 loop is CASSANTGLVYYTQYF. DNA for the CDR3: TGCGCCAGCAGCGCTAACACGGGACTAGTTTATTATACGCAGTATTTT.